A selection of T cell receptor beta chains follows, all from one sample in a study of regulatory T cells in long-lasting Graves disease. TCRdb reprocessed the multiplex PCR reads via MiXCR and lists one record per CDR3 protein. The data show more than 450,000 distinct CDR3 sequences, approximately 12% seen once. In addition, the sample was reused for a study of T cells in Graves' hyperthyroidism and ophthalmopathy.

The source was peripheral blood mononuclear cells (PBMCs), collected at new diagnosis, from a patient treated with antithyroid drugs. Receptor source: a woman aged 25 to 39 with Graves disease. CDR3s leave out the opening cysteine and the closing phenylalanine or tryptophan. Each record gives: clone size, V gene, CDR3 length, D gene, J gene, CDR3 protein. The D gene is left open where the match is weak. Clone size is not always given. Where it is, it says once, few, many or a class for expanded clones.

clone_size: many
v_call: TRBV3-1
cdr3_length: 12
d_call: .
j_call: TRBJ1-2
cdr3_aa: ASSQVQGIGGYT

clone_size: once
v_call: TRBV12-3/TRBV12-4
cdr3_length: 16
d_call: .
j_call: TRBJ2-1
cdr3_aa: ASSPITLGSSSYNEQF

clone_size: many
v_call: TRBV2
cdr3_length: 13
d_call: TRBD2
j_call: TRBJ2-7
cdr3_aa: ASSQYGRASYEQY

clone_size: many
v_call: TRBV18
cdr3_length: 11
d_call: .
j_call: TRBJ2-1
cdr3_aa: ASSPSLGDEQF

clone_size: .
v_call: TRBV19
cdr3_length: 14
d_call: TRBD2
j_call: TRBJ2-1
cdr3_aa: ASSKAGGSSYNEQF

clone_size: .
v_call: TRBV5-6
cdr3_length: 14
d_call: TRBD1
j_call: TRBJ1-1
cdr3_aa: ASSLAGQGAGTEAF

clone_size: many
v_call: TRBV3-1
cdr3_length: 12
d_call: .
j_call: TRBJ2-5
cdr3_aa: ASSQEPSGETQY

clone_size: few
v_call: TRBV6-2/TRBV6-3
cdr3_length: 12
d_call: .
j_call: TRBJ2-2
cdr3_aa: ASNARRNTGELF

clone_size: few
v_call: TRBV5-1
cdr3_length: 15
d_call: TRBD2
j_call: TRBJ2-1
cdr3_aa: ASSFLAGLGGYNEQF

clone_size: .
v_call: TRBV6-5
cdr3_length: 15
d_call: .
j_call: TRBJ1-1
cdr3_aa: ASSYSGGAAPNTEAF

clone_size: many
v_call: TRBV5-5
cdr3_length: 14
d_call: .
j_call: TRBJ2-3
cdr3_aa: ASSSKPAGTTDTQY

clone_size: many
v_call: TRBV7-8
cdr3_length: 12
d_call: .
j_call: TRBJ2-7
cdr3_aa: ASSASGISHEQY

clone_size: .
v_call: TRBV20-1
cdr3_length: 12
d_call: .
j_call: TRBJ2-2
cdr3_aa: SARDLYRGGELF

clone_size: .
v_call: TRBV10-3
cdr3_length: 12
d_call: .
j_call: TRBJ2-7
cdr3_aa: AISEGRSSYEQY

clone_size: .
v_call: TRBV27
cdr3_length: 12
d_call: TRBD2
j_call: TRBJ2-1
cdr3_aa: ASSQVAGDDEQF

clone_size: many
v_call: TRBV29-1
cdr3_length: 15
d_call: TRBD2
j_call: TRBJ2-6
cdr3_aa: SVKGAGVPSGANVLT

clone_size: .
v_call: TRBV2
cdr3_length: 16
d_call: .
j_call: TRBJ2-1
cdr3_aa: ASSATTLGRSSYNEQF

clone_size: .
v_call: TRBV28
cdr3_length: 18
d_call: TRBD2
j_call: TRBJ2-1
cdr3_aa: ASSPSWTSGPPRNYNEQF

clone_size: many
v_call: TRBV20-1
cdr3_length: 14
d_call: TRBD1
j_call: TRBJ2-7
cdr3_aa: SARDPGQGVPYEQY

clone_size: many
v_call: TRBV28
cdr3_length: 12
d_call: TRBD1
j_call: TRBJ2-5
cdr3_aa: ASSWTGRQETQY

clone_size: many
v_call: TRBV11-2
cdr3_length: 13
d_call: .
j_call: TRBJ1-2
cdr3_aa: ASSHLKARPAGYT

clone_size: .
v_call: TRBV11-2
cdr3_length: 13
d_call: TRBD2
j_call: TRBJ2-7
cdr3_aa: ASSPQTSQTYEQY

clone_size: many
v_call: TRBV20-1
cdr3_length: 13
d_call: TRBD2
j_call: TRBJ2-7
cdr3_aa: SASGGLAGLYEQY

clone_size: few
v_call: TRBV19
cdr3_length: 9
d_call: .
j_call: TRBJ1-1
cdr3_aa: ASSAGVEAF

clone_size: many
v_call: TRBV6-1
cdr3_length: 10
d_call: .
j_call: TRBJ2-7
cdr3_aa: AASGISYEQY

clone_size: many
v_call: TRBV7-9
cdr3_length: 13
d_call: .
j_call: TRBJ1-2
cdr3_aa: ASSLGARSHYGYT

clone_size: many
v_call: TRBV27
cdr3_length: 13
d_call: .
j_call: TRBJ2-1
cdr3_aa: ASSFGAGTYVEQF

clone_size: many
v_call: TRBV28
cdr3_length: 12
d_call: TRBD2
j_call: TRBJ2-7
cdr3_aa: ASSLSGTRVEQY

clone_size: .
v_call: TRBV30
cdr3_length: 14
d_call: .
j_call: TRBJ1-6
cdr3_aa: AWSWARTPYNSPLH

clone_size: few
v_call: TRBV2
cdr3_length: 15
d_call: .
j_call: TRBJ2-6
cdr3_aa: ASSRDPRDSGANVLT

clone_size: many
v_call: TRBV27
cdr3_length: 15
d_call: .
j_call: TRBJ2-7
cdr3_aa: ASSLPFTADTTYEQY

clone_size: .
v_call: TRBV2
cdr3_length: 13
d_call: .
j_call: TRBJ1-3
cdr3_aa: ASSYDTTSGNTIY

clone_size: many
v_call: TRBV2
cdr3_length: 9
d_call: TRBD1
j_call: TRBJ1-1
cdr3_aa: ASSLDREAF

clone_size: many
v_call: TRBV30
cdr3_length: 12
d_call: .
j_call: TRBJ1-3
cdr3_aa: AWKRQRTGNTIY

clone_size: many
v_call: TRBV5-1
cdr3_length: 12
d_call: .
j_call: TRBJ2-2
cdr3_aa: ASSHERSTGELF

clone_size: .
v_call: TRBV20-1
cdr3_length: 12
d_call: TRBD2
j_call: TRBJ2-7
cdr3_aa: SAPTSGSPYEQY

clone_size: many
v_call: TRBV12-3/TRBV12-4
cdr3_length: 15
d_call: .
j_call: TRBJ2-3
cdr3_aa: ASSFDRIMGNTDTQY

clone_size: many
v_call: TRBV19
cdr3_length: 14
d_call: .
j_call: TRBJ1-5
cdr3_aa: ASSLDRTYSNQPQH

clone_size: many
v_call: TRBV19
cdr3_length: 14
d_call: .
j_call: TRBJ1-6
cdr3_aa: ASSFDRASYNSPLH

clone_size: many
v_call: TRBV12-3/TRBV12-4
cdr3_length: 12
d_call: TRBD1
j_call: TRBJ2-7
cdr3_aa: ASALAKGAHEQY

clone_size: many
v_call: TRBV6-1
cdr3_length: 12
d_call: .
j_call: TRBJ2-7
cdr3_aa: ASSPTGRPYEQY

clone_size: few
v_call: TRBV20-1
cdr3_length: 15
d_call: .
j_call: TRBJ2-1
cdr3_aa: SATWTSLVQEGDEQF

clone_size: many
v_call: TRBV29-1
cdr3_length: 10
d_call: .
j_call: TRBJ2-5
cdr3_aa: SVERSSVDQY

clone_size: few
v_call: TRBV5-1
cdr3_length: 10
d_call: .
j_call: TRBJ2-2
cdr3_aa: ASSLEYGELF